This TCR beta chain was found in a study of blood T cell repertoires in COVID-19. The wider study: Nucleic acid was either cDNA or gDNA, and it came from T cells, B-cell-depleted T cells, or PBMCs.

Here immunoSEQ multiplex PCR was the method, and the copy in TCRdb shows in-frame clones only, minus some. The table includes approximately 94,000 clones, just under 85% detected once. From germline, CDR1 is MNHNS and CDR2 SASEGT. This CDR3 region has 13 residues. V lost 1 base and J lost 1, with 4 bases in between. The sequence came from a man aged 50-59 years with active or convalescent COVID-19. V is TRBV6-1 and J is TRBJ1-1; D gene ambiguous. Sequencing was performed on peripheral blood. CDR3: CASSEGQNTEAFF. DNA of the CDR3: TGTGCCAGCAGTGAAGGACAGAACACTGAAGCTTTCTTT.